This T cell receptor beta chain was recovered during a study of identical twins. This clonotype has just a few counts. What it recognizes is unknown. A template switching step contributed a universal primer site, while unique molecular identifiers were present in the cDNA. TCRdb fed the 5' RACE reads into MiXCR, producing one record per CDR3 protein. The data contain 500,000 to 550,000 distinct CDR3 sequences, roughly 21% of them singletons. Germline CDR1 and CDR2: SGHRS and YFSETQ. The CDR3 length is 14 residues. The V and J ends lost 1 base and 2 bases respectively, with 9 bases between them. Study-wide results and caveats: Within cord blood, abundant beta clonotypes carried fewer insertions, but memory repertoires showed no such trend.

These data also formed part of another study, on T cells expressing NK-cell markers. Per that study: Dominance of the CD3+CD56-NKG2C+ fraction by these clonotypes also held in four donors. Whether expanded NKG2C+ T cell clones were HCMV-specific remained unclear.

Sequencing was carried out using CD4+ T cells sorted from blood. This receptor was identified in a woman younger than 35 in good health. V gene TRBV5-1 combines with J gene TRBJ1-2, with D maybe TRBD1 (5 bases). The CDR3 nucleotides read TGCGCCAGCAGCTTGTCTGCAGGGAACTATGGCTACACCTTC. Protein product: CASSLSAGNYGYTF.